A single sample gave rise to the 10 T cell receptor beta chains below, sequenced in a study of cytomegalovirus exposure and HLA in healthy donors. PCR involved 60 Vbeta and 13 Jbeta primers. The method was immunoSEQ multiplex PCR; TCRdb's version includes in-frame clones alone and lacks a portion of them. This sample has 200,000 to 250,000 clones, with roughly 80% found just once. Sequencing was performed on PBMCs. These receptors were collected from a man aged 35 to 55 in good health and CMV-seronegative.

This chain joins TRBV6-6 and TRBJ1-2; possible D gene TRBD1, 5 bases. V was shortened by 4 bases and J by 6 bases, with 15 bases between the two germline ends. The CDR3 is 14 residues long. CDR1 is MNHNY, CDR2 SVGAGI, per germline (reference sequence). In DNA, the CDR3 is TGTGCCAGCAGTTCCACGGACAAGATACATGGCTACACCTTC. Its protein is CASSSTDKIHGYTF.

V usage is TRBV7-2 and J usage is TRBJ2-7; 10 bases line up with TRBD2. The CDR3 is 17 residues long. Germline CDR1 and CDR2: SGHTA and FQGNSA. V lost 5 bases, J lost 2 bases, and 12 bases stayed unmatched. CDR3 in amino acids: CASSHFSIAGGTYEQYF. The CDR3 DNA reads TGTGCCAGCAGCCATTTTTCTATAGCGGGAGGTACCTACGAGCAGTACTTC.

The chain joins TRBV2 to TRBJ2-6; 13 nucleotides align to TRBD2. The junction had 7 bases not matched to a gene; V was cut back by 2 bases and J by 0 bases. Germline values: CDR1 SNHLY, CDR2 FYNNEI. This CDR3 region has 20 residues. CDR3 nucleotide sequence: TGTGCCAGCAGTGAACGAGGACTAGCGGGAGTTACCTCTGGGGCCAACGTCCTGACTTTC. Protein sequence: CASSERGLAGVTSGANVLTF. Supplemented by reference TRBV2 and TRBJ2-6, the full variable domain reads EPEVTQTPSHQVTQMGQEVILRCVPISNHLYFYWYRQILGQKVEFLVSFYNNEISEKSEIFDDQFSVERPDGSNFTLKIRSTKLEDSAMYFCASSERGLAGVTSGANVLTFGAGSRLTVL.

The chain is built from TRBV27 and TRBJ2-7; 13 bases map to TRBD2. The CDR3 loop spans 16 amino acids. CDR1 is MNHEY and CDR2 is SMNVEV in the germline V gene (reference sequence). V shed 3 bases and J 2 bases; nucleotides not matched to a gene: 4. The CDR3, as DNA: TGTGCCAGCAGTTTCTTACTAGCGGGAGGGCCCTACGAGCAGTACTTC. Its protein product is CASSFLLAGGPYEQYF.

In this sample, this clone turned up once. This chain uses TRBV18 with TRBJ2-5; possibly TRBD1 for D (6 bases). Trimming took off 4 bases at V and 0 bases at J, with 12 bases between the two ends. Germline CDR1 and CDR2: KGHSH and LQKENI. The CDR3 length is 15 residues. The CDR3 spells CASSLRDTHQETQYF. The CDR3, as DNA: TGTGCCAGCTCACTAAGGGACACTCACCAAGAGACCCAGTACTTC.

This clone came up once. This chain uses TRBV4-1 with TRBJ1-3; D is uncertain. Germline V CDR1 and CDR2: MGHRA, YSYEKL. This CDR3 region has 15 residues. V gave up 3 bases and J gave up 0 bases, with 9 bases separating them. CDR3 nucleotides: TGCGCCAGCAGCCACTACGGGAGCTCTGGAAACACCATATATTTT. It encodes CASSHYGSSGNTIYF.

The rearrangement joins TRBV5-1 to TRBJ2-1; the match to TRBD2 covers 11 bases. The CDR3 totals 16 residues. Germline lookup yields CDR1 SGHRS and CDR2 YFSETQ. V shed 0 bases, J shed 6 bases, and the junction held 5 bases outside the gene matches. CDR3 sequence reads: CASSLGTSGYINEQFF. CDR3 bases: TGCGCCAGCAGCTTGGGGACTAGCGGGTATATCAATGAGCAGTTCTTC.

V usage is TRBV2 and J usage is TRBJ1-4; 8 bases map to TRBD1. The CDR3 is 16 residues long. V lost 6 bases to trimming and J lost 4 bases; unmatched junction nucleotides: 10. Looked up from germline, CDR1 is SNHLY and CDR2 is FYNNEI. In DNA form, the CDR3 reads TGTGCCAGCAGCCGGACAGGGCAGGCTTTTAATGAAAAACTGTTTTTT. Translating gives CASSRTGQAFNEKLFF.

To note about this clone: Within the sample, other DNA sequences also encode this same CDR3. This rearrangement joins TRBV27 to TRBJ2-6, with D hard to call. V dropped 0 bases and J dropped 0 bases, with 3 bases sitting between them. This CDR3 spans 15 amino acids. The germline V gene encodes CDR1 MNHEY and CDR2 SMNVEV (reference sequence). In nucleotides, the CDR3 is TGTGCCAGCAGTTTATCACTCTCTGGGGCCAACGTCCTGACTTTC. Its protein product is CASSLSLSGANVLTF.

This clone has only a few counts. This chain uses TRBV4-1 with TRBJ1-4; D not certain. Trimming stripped 3 bases from V and 6 bases from J, with 8 bases between. CDR1 is MGHRA and CDR2 is YSYEKL in the germline V gene. This CDR3 has 13 residues. CDR3 sequence (DNA): TGCGCCAGCAGCCATCCTGGGCATGAAAAACTGTTTTTT. This sequence encodes CASSHPGHEKLFF.